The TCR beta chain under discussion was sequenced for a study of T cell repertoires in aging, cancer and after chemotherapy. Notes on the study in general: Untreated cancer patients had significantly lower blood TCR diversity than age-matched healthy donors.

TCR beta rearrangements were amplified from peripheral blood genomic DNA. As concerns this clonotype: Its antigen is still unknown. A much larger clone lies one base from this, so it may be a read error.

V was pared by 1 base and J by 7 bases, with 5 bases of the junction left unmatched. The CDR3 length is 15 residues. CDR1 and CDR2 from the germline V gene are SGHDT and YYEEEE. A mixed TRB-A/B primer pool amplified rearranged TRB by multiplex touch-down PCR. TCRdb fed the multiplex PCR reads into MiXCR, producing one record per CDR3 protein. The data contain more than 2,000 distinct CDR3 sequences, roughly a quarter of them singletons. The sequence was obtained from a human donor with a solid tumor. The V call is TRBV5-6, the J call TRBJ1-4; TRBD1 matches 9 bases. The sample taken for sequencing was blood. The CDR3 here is CASSLSGQGAEKLFF. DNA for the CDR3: TGTGCCAGCAGCTTGTCGGGACAGGGTGCTGAAAAACTGTTTTTT.